The 9 T cell receptor beta chains presented below share a single source sample, sequenced in a study of cytomegalovirus exposure and HLA in healthy donors. With 60 Vbeta and 13 Jbeta primers, the PCR was carried out. The repertoire was sequenced with immunoSEQ multiplex PCR; TCRdb's copy has only in-frame clones and lacks some. The repertoire holds about 190,000 clones, with about 81% as singletons. Sequenced sample: PBMCs. The origin of the receptors is a man under 40 in good health and CMV-seropositive.

Here the CDR3 reads CASSEEGGTEAFF. Written as DNA, the CDR3 is TGTGCCAGCAGTGAGGAGGGAGGGACTGAAGCTTTCTTT. The chain links TRBV2 to TRBJ1-1, with D hard to call. CDR3 length: 13 residues. The germline V gene has CDR1 SNHLY and CDR2 FYNNEI. Trimming removed 3 bases from V and 5 bases from J, with 10 bases in between.

This rearrangement joins TRBV28 to TRBJ2-5, with 11 bases fitting TRBD1. The trim removed 1 base at V and 5 bases at J, leaving 6 bases unmatched. This CDR3 is built from 16 residues. The germline gives CDR1 MDHEN, CDR2 SYDVKM. CDR3 sequence (DNA): TGTGCCAGCAGTTTATTACGGGACAGGGGGTTGGAGACCCAGTACTTC. This codes for CASSLLRDRGLETQYF.

The chain carries TRBV7-2 and TRBJ1-2; 10 bases fit TRBD1. The CDR3 covers 17 residues. After removal of 5 bases from V and 4 bases from J, the junction contained 13 bases not matched to a gene. Germline loops: CDR1 SGHTA, CDR2 FQGNSA. Here the CDR3 DNA reads TGTGCCAGCAGCCCCCGACAGGGGGCTCTGGGTATCTATGGCTACACCTTC. Protein: CASSPRQGALGIYGYTF.

The rearrangement joins TRBV30 to TRBJ1-5; D is unclear. Germline V gene lookup returns CDR1 GTSNPN and CDR2 SVGIG (reference sequence). The CDR3 consists of 13 residues. V was clipped by 0 bases and J by 7 bases, with 10 bases between them. CDR3 sequence (DNA): TGTGCCTGGAGTGTACGAGGTAGGCAGCCCCAGCATTTT. Translating gives CAWSVRGRQPQHF.

The CDR3 region is CASIAGLASYNEQFF. CDR3 sequence (DNA): TGTGCCAGCATTGCCGGACTAGCGTCTTACAATGAGCAGTTCTTC. The gene calls are TRBV2 and TRBJ2-1; 9 bases line up with TRBD2. V trimming: 7 bases; J trimming: 4 bases; junction bases outside the gene matches: 8. The CDR3 loop spans 15 amino acids. Germline-derived CDR1 and CDR2 are SNHLY and FYNNEI.

The rearrangement uses TRBV6-6 and TRBJ2-1; 9 bases line up with TRBD1. CDR1 and CDR2 from the germline V gene are MNHNY and SVGAGI (reference sequence). This CDR3 spans 16 amino acids. V was clipped by 4 bases and J by 6 bases; unmatched bases: 10. CDR3 in DNA: TGTGCCAGCAGTTGGCAACCCGGGACAGGGATCAATGAGCAGTTCTTC. It encodes CASSWQPGTGINEQFF.

This rearrangement joins TRBV11-2 to TRBJ2-7; TRBD2 aligns across 8 bases. Germline V gene data show CDR1 as SGHAT and CDR2 as FQNNGV. The CDR3 is made up of 16 amino acids. J gave up 1 base and V 1 base, and 6 bases lay outside the gene matches. CDR3 sequence reads: CASSLASGLESYEQYF. The DNA of the CDR3 is TGTGCCAGCAGCTTAGCGTCGGGACTAGAGTCCTACGAGCAGTACTTC.

V usage is TRBV19 and J usage is TRBJ2-5; tentative D call: TRBD2 (5 bases). CDR3 size: 14 residues. Trimming took off 6 bases at V and 4 bases at J, with 15 bases between the two ends. Germline V gene data show CDR1 as LNHDA and CDR2 as SQIVND (reference sequence). The CDR3 protein is CASSPWSRGETQYF. DNA of the CDR3: TGTGCCAGTAGCCCCTGGTCCCGGGGAGAGACCCAGTACTTC.

This chain connects TRBV14 to TRBJ2-2; 10 bases align to TRBD2. Germline values: CDR1 SGHDN, CDR2 FVKESK. The trim removed 1 base at V and 4 bases at J, leaving 6 bases unmatched. The CDR3 totals 17 residues. The CDR3 DNA reads as TGTGCCAGCAGCCAAGCAAAGACTAGCGGGCTCACCGGGGAGCTGTTTTTT. Translating it yields CASSQAKTSGLTGELFF.